This T cell receptor beta chain comes out of a study of blood T cells in healthy people across ages. CDR1 and CDR2 from the germline V gene are MGHRA and YSYEKL. V lost 7 bases to trimming and J lost 3 bases; unmatched junction nucleotides: 7. This CDR3 comprises 15 residues. Next came a second PCR, run for about 7 to 12 cycles, which used a sample-barcoded 5' primer along with a J-beta primer mix. TCRdb re-analysed the 5' RACE reads in MiXCR, keeping a single row per CDR3 protein. This table holds more than 600,000 distinct CDR3 sequences, 25% found once. The sample was also reused in another study, on T cells of mothers and their children. From that report: Sample barcodes plus 2-4 random nucleotides came from the M1S primer. Related mother and child pairs showed slightly greater overlap (not significant) than unrelated pairs did.

The clonotype comes from a boy aged 5-17 years in good health. The genes are TRBV4-1 and TRBJ2-2; 8 nucleotides line up with TRBD1. Sequencing was done on a sample of blood. CDR3 nucleotide sequence: TGCGCCAGCAAAACCGACAGGGGAGACACCGGGGAGCTGTTTTTT. It specifies CASKTDRGDTGELFF.